The rows below give T cell receptor beta chains drawn from one sample of a study of identical twins. TCRdb re-called the 5' RACE reads with MiXCR, one entry per CDR3 protein. Here the sample spans 500,000 to 650,000 distinct CDR3 sequences, roughly 7.2% being singletons. The sample also formed part of further work on yellow fever vaccine responses in identical twins.

The source material was PBMCs. These receptor sequences come from a woman aged 18-30 years in good health. Each CDR3 is given with its conserved first and last residue. A D gene is named only where the DNA matches it firmly. Part of the rows lack a size; the others show once, few, many or a class for expanded clones.

.,TRBJ2-7,TRBV6-1,few,TGTGCCACCACATCCAGGTGGACTACCTACGAGCAGTACTTC,CATTSRWTTYEQYF
TRBD2,TRBJ2-2,TRBV6-5,.,TGTGCCAGCAGTAACTCGTTCCTAGCGGGGACGGGCGGGGAGCTGTTTTTT,CASSNSFLAGTGGELFF
TRBD2,TRBJ2-1,TRBV5-1,.,TGCGCCAGCAGCAATGGACTAGACTTCTACAATGAGCAGTTCTTC,CASSNGLDFYNEQFF
.,TRBJ2-1,TRBV14,many,TGTGCCAGCAGCCAAGAGACCTATTACAATGAGCAGTTCTTC,CASSQETYYNEQFF
TRBD2,TRBJ2-3,TRBV20-1,few,TGCAGTGCTAGCGGGCGGGAGGCCACAGATACGCAGTATTTT,CSASGREATDTQYF
.,TRBJ1-6,TRBV5-6,few,TGTGCCAGCAGCTTGTATGGGGATAATTCACCCCTCCACTTT,CASSLYGDNSPLHF
TRBD1,TRBJ1-3,TRBV15,few,TGTGCCACCAGCACAGCGGGGACAGGGCCGAACACCATATATTTT,CATSTAGTGPNTIYF
.,TRBJ2-4,TRBV5-1,many,TGCGCCAGCAGCTTGGGACTTTCCCCGGACATTCAGTACTTC,CASSLGLSPDIQYF
.,TRBJ1-5,TRBV24-1,many,TGTGCCACCAGTATCGGGGGTGGTCAGCCCCAGCATTTT,CATSIGGGQPQHF
.,TRBJ2-6,TRBV6-5,many,TGTGCCAGCAGTTGGGACGGAAACTCTGGGGCCAACGTCCTGACTTTC,CASSWDGNSGANVLTF
TRBD1,TRBJ1-2,TRBV29-1,.,TGCAGCGGACTAGACGGGACAGGGGGCCATGGCTATGGCTACACCTTC,CSGLDGTGGHGYGYTF
TRBD2,TRBJ2-1,TRBV20-1,few,TGCAGTGCATGGACTAGCGGGGGGGCCAAGTACAATGAGCAGTTCTTC,CSAWTSGGAKYNEQFF
TRBD2,TRBJ2-7,TRBV5-1,.,TGCGCCAGCAGCTCGACGGGACTAGCGGGAGTTTTAGACGAGCAGTACTTC,CASSSTGLAGVLDEQYF
.,TRBJ2-1,TRBV4-1,.,TGCGCCAGCAGCCAGCTCCCAGCGGAGTACTACAATGAGCAGTTCTTC,CASSQLPAEYYNEQFF
.,TRBJ1-2,TRBV29-1,many,TGCAGCGTTGAGGGCGGGGTAAACTATGGCTACACCTTC,CSVEGGVNYGYTF
.,TRBJ2-2,TRBV19,.,TGTGCCAGTAGATCAGCGACCGGGGAGCTGTTTTTT,CASRSATGELFF